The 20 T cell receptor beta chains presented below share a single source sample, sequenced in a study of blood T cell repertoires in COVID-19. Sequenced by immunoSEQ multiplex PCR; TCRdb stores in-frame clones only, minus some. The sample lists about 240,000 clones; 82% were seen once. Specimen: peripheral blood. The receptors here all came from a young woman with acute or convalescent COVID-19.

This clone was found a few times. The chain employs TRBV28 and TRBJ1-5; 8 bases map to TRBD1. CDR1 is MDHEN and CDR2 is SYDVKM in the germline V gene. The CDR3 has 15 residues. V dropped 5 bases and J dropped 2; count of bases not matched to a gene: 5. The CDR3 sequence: CASSTTGQGNQPQHF. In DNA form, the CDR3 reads TGTGCCAGCAGTACAACGGGACAGGGCAATCAGCCCCAGCATTTT. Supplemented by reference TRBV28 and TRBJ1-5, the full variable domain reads DVKVTQSSRYLVKRTGEKVFLECVQDMDHENMFWYRQDPGLGLRLIYFSYDVKMKEKGDIPEGYSVSREKKERFSLILESASTNQTSMYLCASSTTGQGNQPQHFGDGTRLSIL.

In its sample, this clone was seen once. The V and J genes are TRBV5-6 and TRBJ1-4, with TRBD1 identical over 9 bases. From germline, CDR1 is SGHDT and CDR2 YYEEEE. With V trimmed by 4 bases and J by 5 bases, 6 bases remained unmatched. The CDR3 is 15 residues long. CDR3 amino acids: CASSAQGTGNEKLFF. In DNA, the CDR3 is TGTGCCAGCAGCGCACAGGGGACAGGGAATGAAAAACTGTTTTTT.

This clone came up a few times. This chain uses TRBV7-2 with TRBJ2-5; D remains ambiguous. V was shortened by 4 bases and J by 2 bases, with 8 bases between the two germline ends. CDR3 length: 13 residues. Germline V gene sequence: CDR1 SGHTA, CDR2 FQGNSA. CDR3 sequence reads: CASSYRVQETQYF. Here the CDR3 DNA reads TGTGCCAGCAGCTACCGGGTTCAAGAGACCCAGTACTTC.

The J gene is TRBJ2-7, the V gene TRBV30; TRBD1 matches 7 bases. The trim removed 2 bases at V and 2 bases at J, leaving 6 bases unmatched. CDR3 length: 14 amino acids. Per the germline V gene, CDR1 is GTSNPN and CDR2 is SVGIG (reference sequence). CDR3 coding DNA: TGTGCCTGGAGTTTGACAGGGCTGACCTACGAGCAGTACTTC. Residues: CAWSLTGLTYEQYF.

CDR3 amino acids: CASSLIGTSGRLNEQFF. In nucleotides, the CDR3 is TGTGCCAGCAGCTTAATCGGGACTAGCGGGAGATTGAATGAGCAGTTCTTC. The chain is built from TRBV7-3 and TRBJ2-1; 14 bases agree with TRBD2. Trimming cost V 1 base and J 7 bases; bases outside gene matches: 6. Germline V gene data show CDR1 as SGHTA and CDR2 as FQGTGA. This CDR3 contains 17 residues.

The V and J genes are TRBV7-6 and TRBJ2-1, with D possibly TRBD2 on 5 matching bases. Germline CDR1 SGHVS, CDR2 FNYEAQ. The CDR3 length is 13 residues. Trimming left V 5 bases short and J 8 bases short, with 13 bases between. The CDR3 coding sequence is TGTGCCAGCAGCGGAGCGGAGTGGGATGAGCAGTTCTTC. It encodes CASSGAEWDEQFF.

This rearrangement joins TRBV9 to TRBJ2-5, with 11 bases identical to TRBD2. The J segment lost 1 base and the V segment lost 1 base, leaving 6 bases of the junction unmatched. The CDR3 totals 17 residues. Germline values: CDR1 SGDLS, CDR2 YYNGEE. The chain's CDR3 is CASSVSSSGRSQETQYF. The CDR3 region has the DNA TGTGCCAGCAGCGTAAGCTCTAGCGGGAGGAGCCAAGAGACCCAGTACTTC.

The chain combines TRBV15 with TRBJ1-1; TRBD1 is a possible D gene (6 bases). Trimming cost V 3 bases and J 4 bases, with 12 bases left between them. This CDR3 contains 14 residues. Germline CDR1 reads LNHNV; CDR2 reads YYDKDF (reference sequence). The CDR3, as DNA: TGTGCCACCAGCAGGACCACAGGGCTCACTGAAGCTTTCTTT. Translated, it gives CATSRTTGLTEAFF. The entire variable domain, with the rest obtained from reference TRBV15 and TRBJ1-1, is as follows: DAMVIQNPRYQVTQFGKPVTLSCSQTLNHNVMYWYQQKSSQAPKLLFHYYDKDFNNEADTPDNFQSRRPNTSFCFLDIRSPGLGDTAMYLCATSRTTGLTEAFFGQGTRLTVV.

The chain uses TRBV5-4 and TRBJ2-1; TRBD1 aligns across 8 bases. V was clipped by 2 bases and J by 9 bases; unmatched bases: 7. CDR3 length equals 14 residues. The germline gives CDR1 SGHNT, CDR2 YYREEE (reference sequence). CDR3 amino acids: CASSFRTGMGEQFF. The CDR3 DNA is TGTGCCAGCAGCTTTCGGACAGGGATGGGTGAGCAGTTCTTC.

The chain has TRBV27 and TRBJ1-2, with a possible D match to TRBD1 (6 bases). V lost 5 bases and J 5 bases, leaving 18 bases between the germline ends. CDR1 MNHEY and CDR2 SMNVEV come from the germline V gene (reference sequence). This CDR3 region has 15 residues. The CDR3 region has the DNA TGTGCCAGCAGTCAGGACAGCCGCTCAAAGTATGGCTACACCTTC. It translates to CASSQDSRSKYGYTF.

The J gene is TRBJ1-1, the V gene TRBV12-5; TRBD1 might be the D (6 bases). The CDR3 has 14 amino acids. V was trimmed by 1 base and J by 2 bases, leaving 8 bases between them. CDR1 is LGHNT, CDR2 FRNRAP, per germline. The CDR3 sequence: CASGLEQGNTEAFF. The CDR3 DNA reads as TGTGCTAGTGGTTTGGAACAGGGAAACACTGAAGCTTTCTTT.

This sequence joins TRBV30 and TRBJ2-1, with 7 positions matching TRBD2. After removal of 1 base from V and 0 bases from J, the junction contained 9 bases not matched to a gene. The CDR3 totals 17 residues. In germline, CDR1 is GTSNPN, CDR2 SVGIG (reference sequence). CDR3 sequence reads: CAWSDPMAGASYNEQFF. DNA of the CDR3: TGTGCCTGGAGTGACCCCATGGCGGGAGCCTCCTACAATGAGCAGTTCTTC.

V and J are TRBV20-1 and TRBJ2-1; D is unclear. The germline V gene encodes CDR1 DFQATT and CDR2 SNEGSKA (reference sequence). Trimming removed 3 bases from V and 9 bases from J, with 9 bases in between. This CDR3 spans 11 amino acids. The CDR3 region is CSASGLREQFF. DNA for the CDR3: TGCAGTGCTAGTGGTCTTCGTGAGCAGTTCTTC.

DNA for the CDR3: TGCGCCAGCAGCCCCGGACAGGGGCATAACTATGGCTACACCTTC. Its protein product is CASSPGQGHNYGYTF. The rearrangement uses TRBV4-3 and TRBJ1-2; TRBD1 agrees at 9 bases. Germline V CDR1 and CDR2: LGHNA, YSLEER. The CDR3 runs to 15 residues. After removal of 4 bases from V and 1 base from J, the junction contained 4 bases not matched to a gene.

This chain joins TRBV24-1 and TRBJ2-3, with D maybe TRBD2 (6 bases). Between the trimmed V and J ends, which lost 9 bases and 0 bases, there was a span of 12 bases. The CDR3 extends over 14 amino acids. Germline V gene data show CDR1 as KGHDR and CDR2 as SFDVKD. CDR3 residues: CATRASGSTDTQYF. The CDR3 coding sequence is TGTGCCACCCGCGCGAGCGGGAGCACAGATACGCAGTATTTT.

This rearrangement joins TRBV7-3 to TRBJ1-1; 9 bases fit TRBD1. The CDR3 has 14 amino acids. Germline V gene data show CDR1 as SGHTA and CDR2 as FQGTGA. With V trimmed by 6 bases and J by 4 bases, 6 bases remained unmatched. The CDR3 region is CASSPGQGSTEAFF. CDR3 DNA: TGTGCCAGCAGTCCGGGACAGGGATCCACTGAAGCTTTCTTT.

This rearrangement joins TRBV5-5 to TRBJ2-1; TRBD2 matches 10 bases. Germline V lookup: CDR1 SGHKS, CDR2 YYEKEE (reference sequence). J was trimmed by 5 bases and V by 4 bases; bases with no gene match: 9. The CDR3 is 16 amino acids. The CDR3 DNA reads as TGTGCCAGCAGCAGCCTAGCGGGAGTTGGGGACAATGAGCAGTTCTTC. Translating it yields CASSSLAGVGDNEQFF.

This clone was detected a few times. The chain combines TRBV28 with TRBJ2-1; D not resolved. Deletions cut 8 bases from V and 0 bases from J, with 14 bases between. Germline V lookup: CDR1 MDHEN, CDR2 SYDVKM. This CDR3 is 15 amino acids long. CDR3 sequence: CASVKGWSSYNEQFF. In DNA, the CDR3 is TGTGCCAGCGTGAAAGGCTGGAGCTCCTACAATGAGCAGTTCTTC.

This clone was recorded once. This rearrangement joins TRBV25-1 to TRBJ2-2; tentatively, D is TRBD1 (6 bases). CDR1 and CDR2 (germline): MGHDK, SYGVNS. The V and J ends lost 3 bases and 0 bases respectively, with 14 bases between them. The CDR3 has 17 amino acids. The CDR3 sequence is CASSDGSGTPNTGELFF. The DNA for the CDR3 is TGTGCCAGCAGTGACGGATCCGGGACACCGAACACCGGGGAGCTGTTTTTT.

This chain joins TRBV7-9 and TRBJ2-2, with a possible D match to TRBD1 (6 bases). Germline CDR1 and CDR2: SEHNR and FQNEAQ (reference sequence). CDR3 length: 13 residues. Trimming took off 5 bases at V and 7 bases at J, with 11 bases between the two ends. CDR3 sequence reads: CASSNRVYGELFF. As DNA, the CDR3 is TGTGCCAGCAGCAACAGGGTCTACGGGGAGCTGTTTTTT.